This passage covers 9 T cell receptor beta chains from one sample sequenced in a study of metastatic and nonmetastatic thyroid tumors. Ahead of thyroid surgery, no patient had received treatment of any kind. MiXCR was used by TCRdb to re-call the PCR reads. The sample includes 25,000 to 35,000 clones, 15% to 20% of them seen just once. Sequenced material: blood. These receptors came from a female donor with papillary thyroid cancer or a benign thyroid nodule (not recorded which). Some clones in this sample may be carry-over from other donors' samples.

This clone was detected ten times or more. This sequence joins TRBV6-1 and TRBJ1-5; 12 nucleotides align to TRBD1. V shed 1 base, J shed 5 bases, and the junction held 15 bases outside the gene matches. This CDR3 region has 20 residues. Germline lookup yields CDR1 MNHNS and CDR2 SASEGT. In DNA, the CDR3 is TGTGCCAGCAGTGAAGTAATGTGGGGACAGGGGGCGGCAGTCGATCAGCCCCAGCATTTT. Translation: CASSEVMWGQGAAVDQPQHF.

This clone was recorded many times. This chain joins TRBV27 and TRBJ2-7; D not resolved. CDR3 length: 13 residues. The germline V gene encodes CDR1 MNHEY and CDR2 SMNVEV (reference sequence). V dropped 0 bases and J dropped 2 bases, with 5 bases sitting between them. The CDR3 DNA follows: TGTGCCAGCAGTTTATCGTGGACCTACGAGCAGTACTTC. Its translation: CASSLSWTYEQYF.

This clone was observed a few times. This rearrangement joins TRBV11-2 to TRBJ1-4; D is ambiguous. V lost 4 bases, J lost 10 bases, and 16 bases lay in between. The CDR3 covers 14 residues. Looked up from germline, CDR1 is SGHAT and CDR2 is FQNNGV. The CDR3 region has the DNA TGTGCCAGCAGCTCTCACGGGGTGGGAGGAAAACTGTTTTTT. As protein: CASSSHGVGGKLFF. Full variable domain (missing parts from reference TRBV11-2 and TRBJ1-4): EAGVAQSPRYKIIEKRQSVAFWCNPISGHATLYWYQQILGQGPKLLIQFQNNGVVDDSQLPKDRFSAERLKGVDSTLKIQPAKLEDSAVYLCASSSHGVGGKLFFGSGTQLSVL.

The V gene is TRBV24-1, the J gene TRBJ2-5, with 9 nucleotides matching TRBD2. Germline trimming cut 3 bases from V and 6 bases from J; bases unmatched to any gene: 13. In germline, CDR1 is KGHDR, CDR2 SFDVKD. The CDR3 consists of 17 residues. The CDR3 DNA sequence: TGTGCCACCAGTGATCCCGGTTCAAGCGGGGGGTTGAAGACCCAGTACTTC. This translates into CATSDPGSSGGLKTQYF.

The sample holds many counts of this clone. The chain couples TRBV10-3 to TRBJ1-1; D not resolved. The CDR3 runs to 14 residues. V dropped 10 bases and J dropped 6 bases, with 21 bases sitting between them. CDR1 and CDR2 (germline): ENHRY, SYGVKD. The CDR3 nucleotides are TGTGCCACCGCTAGTTCGGACTTATTTCCTGAAGCTTTCTTT. This translates into CATASSDLFPEAFF.

This clone was picked up many times. The V call is TRBV11-2, the J call TRBJ2-7, with D perhaps assigned TRBD1 or TRBD2 (6 bases each). V lost 3 bases and J 3 bases, leaving 15 bases between the germline ends. The CDR3 runs 15 residues. CDR1 SGHAT and CDR2 FQNNGV come from the germline V gene. CDR3 in amino acids: CASSLGQAGIYEQYF. DNA of the CDR3: TGTGCCAGCAGCTTGGGACAAGCGGGTATCTACGAGCAGTACTTC.

This clone is labeled as medium-sized (0.01 to 0.1%). The chain links TRBV10-3 to TRBJ1-6; D is possibly TRBD1 (5 bases). Per the germline V gene, CDR1 is ENHRY and CDR2 is SYGVKD. The CDR3 loop spans 12 amino acids. V shed 6 bases and J shed 9 bases, with 9 bases lying between them. The DNA for the CDR3 is TGTGCCATCAGGGGGGAGGGTTCACCCCTCCACTTT. Amino acids: CAIRGEGSPLHF.

By share, this clone ranks as medium-sized (0.01 to 0.1%). This chain uses TRBV6-4 with TRBJ2-3; 7 nucleotides line up with TRBD1. Trimming took 6 bases from V and 0 from J; bases not matched to a gene: 6. The CDR3 is 15 amino acids. Germline values: CDR1 MRHNA, CDR2 SNTAGT. The CDR3 region has the DNA TGTGCCAGCAGCTGGACAGGCTCTAGCACAGATACGCAGTATTTT. Its translation: CASSWTGSSTDTQYF.

This chain links TRBV6-5 with TRBJ2-1; TRBD2 matches 10 bases. Germline loops: CDR1 MNHEY, CDR2 SVGAGI. The CDR3 has 18 residues. Trimming removed 6 bases from V and 2 bases from J; junction bases left unmatched: 13. CDR3 DNA: TGTGCCAGCAGAGCCCGGGCTAGCGGGGGACTGCCCTACAATGAGCAGTTCTTC. This gives the protein CASRARASGGLPYNEQFF.